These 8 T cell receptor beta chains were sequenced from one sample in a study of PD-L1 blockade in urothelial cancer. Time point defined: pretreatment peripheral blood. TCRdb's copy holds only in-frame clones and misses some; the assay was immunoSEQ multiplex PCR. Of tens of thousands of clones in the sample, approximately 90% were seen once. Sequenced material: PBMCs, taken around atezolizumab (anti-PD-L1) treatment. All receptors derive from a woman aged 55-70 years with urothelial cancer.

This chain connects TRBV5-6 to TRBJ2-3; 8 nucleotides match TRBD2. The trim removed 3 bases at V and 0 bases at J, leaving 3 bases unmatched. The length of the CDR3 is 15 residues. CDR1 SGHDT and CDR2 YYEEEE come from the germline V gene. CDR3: CASSYSGASTDTQYF. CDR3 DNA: TGTGCCAGCAGCTATAGCGGGGCAAGCACAGATACGCAGTATTTT.

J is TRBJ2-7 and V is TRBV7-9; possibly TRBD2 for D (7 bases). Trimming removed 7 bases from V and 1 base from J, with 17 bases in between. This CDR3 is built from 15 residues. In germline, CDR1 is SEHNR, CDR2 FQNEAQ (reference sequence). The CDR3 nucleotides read TGTGCCAGCACCTCCAAGGGGGGGGGATCCTACGAGCAGTACTTC. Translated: CASTSKGGGSYEQYF.

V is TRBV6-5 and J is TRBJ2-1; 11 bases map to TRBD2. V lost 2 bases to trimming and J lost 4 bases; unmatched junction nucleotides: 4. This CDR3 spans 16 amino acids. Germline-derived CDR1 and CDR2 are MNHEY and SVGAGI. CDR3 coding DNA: TGTGCCAGCAGTTACGGGGGACTAGCGGATTACAATGAGCAGTTCTTC. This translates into CASSYGGLADYNEQFF.

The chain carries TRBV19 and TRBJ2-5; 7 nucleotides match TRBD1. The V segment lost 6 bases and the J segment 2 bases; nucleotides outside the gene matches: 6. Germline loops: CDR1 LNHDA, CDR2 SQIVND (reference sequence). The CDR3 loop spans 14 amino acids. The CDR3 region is CASRRRQGQETQYF. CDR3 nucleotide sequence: TGTGCCAGTAGGCGGCGACAGGGTCAAGAGACCCAGTACTTC.

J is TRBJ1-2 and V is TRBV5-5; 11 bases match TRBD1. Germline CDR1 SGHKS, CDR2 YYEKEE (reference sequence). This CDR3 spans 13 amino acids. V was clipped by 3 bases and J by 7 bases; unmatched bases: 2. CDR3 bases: TGTGCCAGCAGCTACGGGACAGGGGGTGGCTACACCTTC. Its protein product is CASSYGTGGGYTF.

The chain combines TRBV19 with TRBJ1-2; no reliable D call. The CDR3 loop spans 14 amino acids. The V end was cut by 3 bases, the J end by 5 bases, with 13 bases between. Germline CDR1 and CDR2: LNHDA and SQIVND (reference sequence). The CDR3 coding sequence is TGTGCCAGTAGTATGGCGAACAGCAATTATGGCTACACCTTC. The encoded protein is CASSMANSNYGYTF.

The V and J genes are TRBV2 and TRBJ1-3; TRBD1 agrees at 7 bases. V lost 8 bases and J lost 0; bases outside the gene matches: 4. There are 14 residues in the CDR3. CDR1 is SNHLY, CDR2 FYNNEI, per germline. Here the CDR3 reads CASGDSFSGNTIYF. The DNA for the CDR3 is TGTGCCAGCGGGGACAGCTTCTCTGGAAACACCATATATTTT.

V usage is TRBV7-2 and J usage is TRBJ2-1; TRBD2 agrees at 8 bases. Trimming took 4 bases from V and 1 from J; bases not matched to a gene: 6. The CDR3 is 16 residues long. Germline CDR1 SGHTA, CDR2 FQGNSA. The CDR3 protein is CASSSWGGGSYNEQFF. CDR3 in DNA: TGTGCCAGCAGCTCCTGGGGCGGGGGGTCCTACAATGAGCAGTTCTTC.